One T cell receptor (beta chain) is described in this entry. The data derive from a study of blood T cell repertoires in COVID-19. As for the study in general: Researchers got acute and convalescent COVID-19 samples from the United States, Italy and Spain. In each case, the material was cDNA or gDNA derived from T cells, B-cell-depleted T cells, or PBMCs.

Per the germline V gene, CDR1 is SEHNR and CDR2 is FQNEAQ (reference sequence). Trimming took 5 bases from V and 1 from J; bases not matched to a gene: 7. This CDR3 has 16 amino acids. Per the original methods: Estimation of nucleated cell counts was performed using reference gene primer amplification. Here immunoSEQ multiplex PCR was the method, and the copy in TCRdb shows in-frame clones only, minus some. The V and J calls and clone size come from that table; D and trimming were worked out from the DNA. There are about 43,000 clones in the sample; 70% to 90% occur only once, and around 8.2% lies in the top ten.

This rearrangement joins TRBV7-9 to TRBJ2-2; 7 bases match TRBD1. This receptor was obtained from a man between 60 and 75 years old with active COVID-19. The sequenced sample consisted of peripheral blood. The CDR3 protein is CASSLGTVQNTGELFF. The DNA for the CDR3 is TGTGCCAGCAGCCTAGGGACAGTCCAGAACACCGGGGAGCTGTTTTTT.